A selection of T cell receptor beta chains follows, all from one sample in a study of shared clonotypes between healthy human individuals. The assay was immunoSEQ multiplex PCR, and TCRdb's table has in-frame clones only and misses some. The sample contains roughly 380,000 clones, about 96% of which appear only once. The sequencing input was memory CD8+ T cells sorted from blood. The receptors originated from a young man in good health. Each CDR3 is given without its conserved first and last residue.

CDR3 length	V gene	J gene	CDR3 protein
13	TRBV2	TRBJ2-7	ASSEGGGILYEQY
11	TRBV10-3	TRBJ2-5	AISEGREKTQY
15	TRBV4-1	TRBJ2-1	ASSQDRLAGLWNEQF
13	TRBV10-3	TRBJ2-1	AISEGQGAYNEQF
15	TRBV5-4	TRBJ2-6	ASSFPGRYSGANVLT
15	TRBV2	TRBJ2-7	ASSSRVNRRATYEQY
11	TRBV27	TRBJ2-7	ASSSKHSYEQY
11	TRBV19	TRBJ1-1	ASRMAMNTEAF
13	TRBV10-3	TRBJ2-2	AISDPRETTGELF
13	TRBV5-1	TRBJ2-2	ASTFGTGEYGELF
12	TRBV19	TRBJ1-2	ASRQLQGAKGYT
10	TRBV5-1	TRBJ2-5	ASSSGEETQY
13	TRBV28	TRBJ2-7	ASSLGASGSYEQY
12	TRBV5-4	TRBJ1-6	ASRRTGDNSPLH
10	TRBV5-3	TRBJ2-1	ARSTSGSEQF
10	TRBV6-1	TRBJ2-7	ASSEAAYEQY
13	TRBV9	TRBJ1-3	ASSVGGGSGNTIY
13	TRBV28	TRBJ2-1	ASSLLGARYNEQF
10	TRBV7-8	TRBJ2-7	ASSLTGTEQY
13	TRBV7-9	TRBJ2-1	ASSLALVSYNEQF
12	TRBV2	TRBJ2-5	ASSPLGQRETQY
13	TRBV10-1	TRBJ2-1	ASRPGTLPYNEQF
12	TRBV18	TRBJ1-1	ASSPQGARTEAF
10	TRBV18	TRBJ2-7	ASSQVEGEQY
12	TRBV19	TRBJ1-5	ASCVHLANQPQH
11	TRBV2	TRBJ2-7	ASSVTGPYEQY
12	TRBV7-2	TRBJ2-1	ASSDTEGHNEQF
9	TRBV30	TRBJ1-2	AWGDGYGYT
12	TRBV4-1	TRBJ2-7	ASSQAATGYEQY
13	TRBV10-3	TRBJ2-2	AIRLAGGDTGELF
11	TRBV5-1	TRBJ1-1	ASTQTGNTEAF